This is a list of T cell receptor beta chains from one sample in a study of cytomegalovirus exposure and HLA in healthy donors. Only in-frame clones appear in the TCRdb table, and some are missing; sequencing was by immunoSEQ multiplex PCR. The sample records approximately 90,000 clones, 60% to 80% being singletons. Material: PBMCs. The receptor set was obtained from a man aged 40-55 years in good health and CMV-seronegative. Both conserved end residues are part of each CDR3. A D gene is named only where the DNA matches it firmly.

CDR3 length: 14; D gene: TRBD1; V gene: TRBV29-1; J gene: TRBJ2-7; CDR3 protein: CSVELGGQGGEQYF
CDR3 length: 12; D gene: .; V gene: TRBV28; J gene: TRBJ1-1; CDR3 protein: CASSDSLGSAFF
CDR3 length: 17; D gene: TRBD1; V gene: TRBV15; J gene: TRBJ1-1; CDR3 protein: CATSERNRGQLNTEAFF
CDR3 length: 13; D gene: .; V gene: TRBV6-1; J gene: TRBJ1-3; CDR3 protein: CASRGGAGNTIYF
CDR3 length: 14; D gene: .; V gene: TRBV6-5; J gene: TRBJ1-5; CDR3 protein: CASSYRASNQPQHF
CDR3 length: 19; D gene: TRBD1; V gene: TRBV30; J gene: TRBJ1-6; CDR3 protein: CAWSLRTGGWGSYNSPLHF
CDR3 length: 19; D gene: TRBD1; V gene: TRBV28; J gene: TRBJ1-2; CDR3 protein: CATFDSIGGRGSLMTGYTF
CDR3 length: 11; D gene: .; V gene: TRBV20-1; J gene: TRBJ2-1; CDR3 protein: CSAKLGNEQFF
CDR3 length: 14; D gene: .; V gene: TRBV27; J gene: TRBJ2-7; CDR3 protein: CASREPGGTYEQYF
CDR3 length: 14; D gene: TRBD1; V gene: TRBV5-1; J gene: TRBJ2-3; CDR3 protein: CASSLDRGTDTQYF
CDR3 length: 14; D gene: .; V gene: TRBV7-3; J gene: .; CDR3 protein: CASSPRPLNYEQYF
CDR3 length: 14; D gene: .; V gene: TRBV19; J gene: TRBJ2-7; CDR3 protein: CASGSPGSGYEQYF
CDR3 length: 15; D gene: TRBD1; V gene: TRBV18; J gene: TRBJ2-7; CDR3 protein: CASSSTGTGNYEQYF
CDR3 length: 14; D gene: .; V gene: TRBV28; J gene: TRBJ2-2; CDR3 protein: CASSAQGRYGELFF
CDR3 length: 16; D gene: TRBD2; V gene: TRBV9; J gene: TRBJ2-3; CDR3 protein: CASSPGLAGGADTQYF
CDR3 length: 15; D gene: TRBD1; V gene: TRBV2; J gene: TRBJ1-2; CDR3 protein: CASRAEGQGFYGYTF
CDR3 length: 16; D gene: .; V gene: TRBV5-6; J gene: TRBJ2-1; CDR3 protein: CASSPGERRSYNEQFF
CDR3 length: 15; D gene: TRBD1; V gene: TRBV19; J gene: TRBJ1-2; CDR3 protein: CASSIGPGGAYGYTF
CDR3 length: 13; D gene: .; V gene: TRBV28; J gene: TRBJ1-2; CDR3 protein: CASSPGTKYGYTF
CDR3 length: 10; D gene: .; V gene: TRBV29-1; J gene: TRBJ2-3; CDR3 protein: CSGGTDTQYF
CDR3 length: 11; D gene: .; V gene: TRBV5-6; J gene: TRBJ2-7; CDR3 protein: CASSSSYEQYF
CDR3 length: 14; D gene: TRBD1; V gene: TRBV14; J gene: TRBJ2-7; CDR3 protein: CASSQRQGRYEQYF
CDR3 length: 14; D gene: .; V gene: TRBV5-1; J gene: TRBJ1-1; CDR3 protein: CASSPRTPNTEAFF
CDR3 length: 13; D gene: TRBD1; V gene: TRBV7-2; J gene: TRBJ2-5; CDR3 protein: CASSWTGQETQYF
CDR3 length: 15; D gene: TRBD1; V gene: TRBV29-1; J gene: TRBJ2-3; CDR3 protein: CSVERGQGIADTQYF
CDR3 length: 15; D gene: .; V gene: TRBV7-9; J gene: TRBJ1-3; CDR3 protein: CASSLLSRAGNTIYF
CDR3 length: 14; D gene: .; V gene: TRBV5-1; J gene: TRBJ2-5; CDR3 protein: CASNSGLLTETQYF
CDR3 length: 14; D gene: TRBD1; V gene: TRBV25-1; J gene: TRBJ2-7; CDR3 protein: CASSERTGTYEQYF
CDR3 length: 14; D gene: TRBD1; V gene: TRBV27; J gene: TRBJ1-1; CDR3 protein: CASGYRGKNTEAFF
CDR3 length: 17; D gene: .; V gene: TRBV9; J gene: TRBJ1-6; CDR3 protein: CASSVATGGEFNSPLHF
CDR3 length: 15; D gene: TRBD1; V gene: TRBV9; J gene: TRBJ1-1; CDR3 protein: CASSGGTGMRTEAFF
CDR3 length: 14; D gene: .; V gene: TRBV7-9; J gene: TRBJ2-7; CDR3 protein: CASSSTGIPYEQYF
CDR3 length: 15; D gene: .; V gene: TRBV25-1; J gene: TRBJ1-6; CDR3 protein: CASSEMTRENSPLHF
CDR3 length: 13; D gene: TRBD1; V gene: TRBV30; J gene: TRBJ2-3; CDR3 protein: CAWSVAGQGVQYF
CDR3 length: 13; D gene: TRBD1; V gene: TRBV11-1; J gene: TRBJ1-4; CDR3 protein: CASSRDRGEKLFF
CDR3 length: 16; D gene: TRBD2; V gene: TRBV11-2; J gene: TRBJ2-7; CDR3 protein: CASSLRVGSGIVEQYF
CDR3 length: 14; D gene: .; V gene: TRBV5-5; J gene: TRBJ2-7; CDR3 protein: CASSLAGAPGKQYF
CDR3 length: 15; D gene: .; V gene: TRBV18; J gene: TRBJ2-1; CDR3 protein: CASSRGGFEEDEQFF
CDR3 length: 13; D gene: .; V gene: TRBV7-8; J gene: TRBJ1-2; CDR3 protein: CASSEDRAYGYTF
CDR3 length: 15; D gene: .; V gene: TRBV9; J gene: TRBJ1-1; CDR3 protein: CASSPSGRFDIEAFF
CDR3 length: 16; D gene: TRBD2; V gene: TRBV7-2; J gene: TRBJ2-7; CDR3 protein: CASSAGTSGYSYEQYF